These T cell receptor beta chains were read from a single sample in a study of blood T cell repertoires in COVID-19. Produced via immunoSEQ multiplex PCR; TCRdb's table is partial and in-frame only. The sample holds approximately 90,000 clones; approximately 88% are singletons and the top ten take roughly 32%. The source material was peripheral blood. The source of these receptors is a woman older than 75 with active or convalescent COVID-19. Both conserved end residues are part of each CDR3. The D gene is left open where the match is weak. Rows may omit the clone size; those that give it use once, few, many or a size class.

TRBV28	-	TRBJ2-3	TRBD1	CASRTGGPDTQYF	TGTGCCAGCAGAACAGGGGGCCCAGATACGCAGTATTTT
TRBV5-1	few	TRBJ2-1	-	CASSLAGPSYNEQFF	TGCGCCAGCAGCTTGGCAGGGCCCTCCTACAATGAGCAGTTCTTC
TRBV21-1	-	TRBJ1-1	-	CASSIRQVCKNTEAFF	TGTGCCAGCAGCATCCGACAGGTGTGTAAGAACACTGAAGCTTTCTTT
TRBV5-1	-	TRBJ1-2	-	CASKQGLGYGYTF	TGCGCCAGCAAACAGGGCCTGGGCTATGGCTACACCTTC
TRBV9	-	TRBJ2-1	TRBD2	CASSVDPAGSYNEQFF	TGTGCCAGCAGCGTAGATCCAGCGGGGAGCTACAATGAGCAGTTCTTC
TRBV6-5	-	TRBJ1-1	TRBD1	CASSPRQGRAFF	TGTGCCAGCAGTCCCAGACAGGGTCGAGCTTTCTTT
TRBV5-3	few	TRBJ1-3	-	CARSQSPSSRGNTIYF	TGTGCCAGAAGTCAATCCCCGTCGTCCAGAGGAAACACCATATATTTT
TRBV2	-	TRBJ2-7	-	CASSDGVYGRSEQYF	TGTGCCAGCAGTGATGGAGTCTATGGGAGGAGCGAGCAGTACTTC
TRBV10-1	-	TRBJ1-1	-	CASSESGGEVTEAFF	TGCGCCAGCAGTGAGTCGGGAGGGGAGGTCACTGAAGCTTTCTTT
TRBV29-1	-	TRBJ2-3	-	CSVGSLARRTDTQYF	TGCAGCGTTGGGAGTCTAGCGAGGCGCACAGATACGCAGTATTTT
TRBV29-1	-	TRBJ2-3	TRBD2	CSVKAGGYTDTQYF	TGCAGCGTTAAAGCGGGAGGATACACAGATACGCAGTATTTT
TRBV7-9	-	TRBJ2-5	TRBD2	CASSLNPPGLPQKETQYF	TGTGCCAGCAGCTTAAATCCCCCGGGACTACCGCAAAAAGAGACCCAGTACTTC
TRBV6-5	-	TRBJ2-7	-	CASSLQGEQYF	TGTGCCAGCAGTCTACAGGGCGAGCAGTACTTC
TRBV6-4	-	TRBJ2-1	TRBD1	CASSAGQGGRSEQFF	TGTGCCAGCAGCGCGGGACAGGGTGGGAGGAGTGAGCAGTTCTTC
TRBV3-1/TRBV3-2	-	TRBJ2-7	-	CASSRSGGTYEQYF	TGTGCCAGCAGCCGAAGCGGCGGCACCTACGAGCAGTACTTC
TRBV6-5	-	TRBJ1-6	TRBD1	CASSLDRASPLHF	TGTGCCAGCAGTTTGGACAGGGCTTCACCCCTCCACTTT
TRBV5-1	-	TRBJ2-6	TRBD1	CASSLVKGAYRGANVLTF	TGCGCCAGCAGCTTGGTAAAGGGGGCTTATCGTGGGGCCAACGTCCTGACTTTC
TRBV11-1	-	TRBJ1-1	TRBD1	CASSLAPQGLNTEAFF	TGTGCCAGCAGCTTAGCGCCACAGGGGTTGAACACTGAAGCTTTCTTT
TRBV4-3	-	TRBJ2-1	-	CASSQDRGSTQFF	TGCGCCAGCAGCCAAGATAGGGGGTCCACGCAGTTCTTC
TRBV27	-	TRBJ2-1	-	CASRIRGKAEQFF	TGTGCCAGCAGGATACGAGGCAAAGCTGAGCAGTTCTTC
TRBV7-9	few	TRBJ2-2	-	CASSRTGELFF	TGTGCCAGCAGCCGTACAGGGGAGCTGTTTTTT
TRBV7-6	-	TRBJ1-3	-	CASSLVSGGFSGNTIYF	TGTGCCAGCAGCTTAGTGTCGGGGGGCTTCTCTGGAAACACCATATATTTT
TRBV27	-	TRBJ1-1	-	CASSFGVRMNTEAFF	TGTGCCAGCAGTTTTGGAGTGAGAATGAACACTGAAGCTTTCTTT
TRBV4-3	-	TRBJ1-5	TRBD1	CASSQGQGNNQPQHF	TGCGCCAGCAGCCAAGGACAGGGAAACAATCAGCCCCAGCATTTT
TRBV5-8	-	TRBJ1-2	TRBD1	CASSFRQGAGYGYTF	TGTGCCAGCAGCTTTCGACAGGGGGCAGGTTATGGCTACACCTTC
TRBV6-2/TRBV6-3	-	TRBJ2-7	TRBD2	CASSYGRAPGLAYEQYF	TGTGCCAGCAGTTACGGTCGGGCACCGGGACTAGCCTACGAGCAGTACTTC
TRBV5-1	-	TRBJ1-2	TRBD1	CASSTDRGLYGYTF	TGCGCCAGCAGCACCGACAGGGGCCTGTATGGCTACACCTTC
TRBV3-1/TRBV3-2	-	TRBJ2-3	-	CASSQRGTDTDTQYF	TGTGCCAGCAGCCAAAGAGGGACTGACACAGATACGCAGTATTTT
TRBV5-1	many	TRBJ2-1	-	CASSLVLYEQFF	TGCGCCAGCAGCTTGGTCCTGTATGAGCAGTTCTTC
TRBV5-4	once	TRBJ2-5	-	CASSLDSSETQYF	TGTGCCAGCAGCTTGGACAGCTCGGAGACCCAGTACTTC
TRBV27	-	TRBJ2-5	-	CASSPLYQETQYF	TGTGCCAGCAGTCCCTTGTACCAAGAGACCCAGTACTTC
TRBV3-1/TRBV3-2	-	TRBJ2-3	-	CASSLQGIRTDTQYF	TGTGCCAGCAGCCTTCAGGGGATCAGGACAGATACGCAGTATTTT
TRBV4-1	-	TRBJ2-1	TRBD2	CASSPGRASNEQFF	TGCGCCAGCAGCCCCGGGAGGGCTTCCAATGAGCAGTTCTTC
TRBV5-1	-	TRBJ1-1	-	CASSRNMNTEAFF	TGCGCCAGCAGCCGTAACATGAACACTGAAGCTTTCTTT
TRBV5-1	-	TRBJ1-4	-	CASSNAQLNEKLFF	TGCGCCAGCTCCAACGCACAGCTTAATGAAAAACTGTTTTTT
TRBV28	-	TRBJ1-1	-	CASTILGGGAFF	TGTGCCAGCACCATCCTTGGGGGCGGAGCTTTCTTT
TRBV7-6	-	TRBJ2-1	-	CASSLLRSSYNEQFF	TGTGCCAGCAGCTTACTTCGGAGCTCCTACAATGAGCAGTTCTTC
TRBV7-9	-	TRBJ1-5	TRBD1	CASSFGSGGNQPQHF	TGTGCCAGCAGCTTTGGGTCAGGGGGCAACCAGCCCCAGCATTTT
TRBV7-8	few	TRBJ1-2	TRBD1	CASSLVGGLLAYGYTF	TGTGCCAGCAGCTTAGTAGGGGGCTTACTGGCCTATGGCTACACCTTC
TRBV11-3	-	TRBJ2-3	-	CASSVEGKEADTQYF	TGTGCCAGCAGCGTAGAAGGCAAGGAGGCAGATACGCAGTATTTT
TRBV9	-	TRBJ2-3	-	CASSVQPSVDTQYF	TGTGCCAGCAGCGTCCAACCCTCGGTAGATACGCAGTATTTT
TRBV19	-	TRBJ1-2	TRBD1	CASNTGQGIYGYTF	TGTGCCAGTAATACAGGACAGGGGATCTATGGCTACACCTTC
TRBV4-2	-	TRBJ2-5	TRBD2	CASSQDTARGGGETQYF	TGTGCCAGCAGCCAAGATACGGCGCGGGGGGGCGGGGAGACCCAGTACTTC
TRBV24-1	-	TRBJ2-5	TRBD1	CATSDTGTGSYRETQYF	TGTGCCACCAGTGATACCGGGACAGGGAGTTATCGGGAGACCCAGTACTTC
TRBV7-8	-	TRBJ2-7	-	CASSLGWFRGDEQYF	TGTGCCAGCAGCTTAGGGTGGTTCAGGGGCGACGAGCAGTACTTC
TRBV25-1	-	TRBJ1-5	-	CASPLRVDNLPQHF	TGTGCCAGTCCCCTCAGGGTGGATAATCTACCCCAGCATTTT
TRBV12-3/TRBV12-4	-	TRBJ1-1	-	CASSFGGPTEAFF	TGTGCCAGCAGTTTCGGGGGGCCCACTGAAGCTTTCTTT
TRBV5-1	-	TRBJ1-2	-	CASSLGSANYGYTF	TGCGCCAGCAGCTTGGGGAGTGCAAACTATGGCTACACCTTC
TRBV5-4	-	TRBJ2-5	TRBD2	CASGIAGQETQYF	TGTGCCAGCGGAATAGCGGGACAAGAGACCCAGTACTTC
TRBV20-1	-	TRBJ2-5	-	CSGEYQETQYF	TGCAGTGGCGAGTACCAAGAGACCCAGTACTTC
TRBV5-1	-	TRBJ1-1	-	CASSLYPGMNTEAFF	TGCGCCAGCAGCTTGTATCCAGGGATGAACACTGAAGCTTTCTTT